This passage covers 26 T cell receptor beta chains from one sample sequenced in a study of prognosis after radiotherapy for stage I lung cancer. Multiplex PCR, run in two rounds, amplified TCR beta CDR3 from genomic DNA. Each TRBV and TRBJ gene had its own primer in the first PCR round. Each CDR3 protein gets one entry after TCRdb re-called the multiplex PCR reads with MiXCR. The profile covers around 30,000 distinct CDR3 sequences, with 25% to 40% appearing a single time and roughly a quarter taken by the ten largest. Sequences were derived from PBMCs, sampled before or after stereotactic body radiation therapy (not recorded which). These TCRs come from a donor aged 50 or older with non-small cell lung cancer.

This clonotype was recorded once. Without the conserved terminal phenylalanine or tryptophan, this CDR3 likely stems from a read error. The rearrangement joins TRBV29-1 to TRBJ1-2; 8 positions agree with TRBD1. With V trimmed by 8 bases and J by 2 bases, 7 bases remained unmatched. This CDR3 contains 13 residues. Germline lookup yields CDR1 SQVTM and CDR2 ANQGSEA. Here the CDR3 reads CSIWTGNNYGYTL. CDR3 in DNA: TGCAGCATCTGGACAGGGAACAACTATGGCTACACCCTC.

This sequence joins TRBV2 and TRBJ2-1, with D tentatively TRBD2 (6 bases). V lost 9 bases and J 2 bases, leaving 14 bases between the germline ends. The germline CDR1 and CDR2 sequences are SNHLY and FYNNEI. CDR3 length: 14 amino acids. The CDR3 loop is CARMGRGPYNEQFF. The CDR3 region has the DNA TGTGCCAGAATGGGGCGGGGCCCCTACAATGAGCAGTTCTTC. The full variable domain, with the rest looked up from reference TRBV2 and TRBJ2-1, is EPEVTQTPSHQVTQMGQEVILRCVPISNHLYFYWYRQILGQKVEFLVSFYNNEISEKSEIFDDQFSVERPDGSNFTLKIRSTKLEDSAMYFCARMGRGPYNEQFFGPGTRLTVL.

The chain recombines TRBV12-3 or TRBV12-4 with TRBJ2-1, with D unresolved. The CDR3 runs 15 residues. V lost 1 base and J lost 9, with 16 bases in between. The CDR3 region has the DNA TGTGCCAGCAGTTTAGGTCGGCCCCGATATAGTGAGCAGTTCTTC. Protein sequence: CASSLGRPRYSEQFF.

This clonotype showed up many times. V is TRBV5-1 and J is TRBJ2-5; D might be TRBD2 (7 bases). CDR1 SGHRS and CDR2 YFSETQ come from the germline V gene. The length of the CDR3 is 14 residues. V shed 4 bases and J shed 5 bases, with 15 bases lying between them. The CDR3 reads CASSLGGGRETQYF. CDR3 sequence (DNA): TGCGCCAGCAGCCTGGGCGGGGGCCGTGAGACCCAGTACTTC.

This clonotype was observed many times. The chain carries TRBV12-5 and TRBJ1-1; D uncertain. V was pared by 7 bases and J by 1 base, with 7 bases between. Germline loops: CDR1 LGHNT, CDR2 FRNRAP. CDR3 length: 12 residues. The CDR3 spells CASARANTEAFF. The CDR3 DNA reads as TGTGCTAGTGCACGGGCGAACACTGAAGCTTTCTTT.

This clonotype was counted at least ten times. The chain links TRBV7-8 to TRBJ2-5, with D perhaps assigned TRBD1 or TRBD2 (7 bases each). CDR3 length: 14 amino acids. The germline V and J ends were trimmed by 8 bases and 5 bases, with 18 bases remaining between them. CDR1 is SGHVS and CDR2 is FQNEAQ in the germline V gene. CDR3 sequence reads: CASSRGGGLETQYF. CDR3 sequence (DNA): TGTGCCAGCTCCAGGGGGGGGGGGTTGGAGACCCAGTACTTC. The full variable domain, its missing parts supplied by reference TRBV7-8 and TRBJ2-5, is GAGVSQSPRYKVAKRGQDVALRCDPISGHVSLFWYQQALGQGPEFLTYFQNEAQLDKSGLPSDRFFAERPEGSVSTLKIQRTQQEDSAVYLCASSRGGGLETQYFGPGTRLLVL.

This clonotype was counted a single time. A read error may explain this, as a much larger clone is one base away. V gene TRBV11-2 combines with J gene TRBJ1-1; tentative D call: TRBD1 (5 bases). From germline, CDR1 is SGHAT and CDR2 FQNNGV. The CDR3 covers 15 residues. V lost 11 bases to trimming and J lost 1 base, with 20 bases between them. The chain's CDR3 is CAWVSPTGANTEAFF. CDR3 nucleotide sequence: TGTGCCTGGGTTTCTCCCACTGGGGCGAACACTGAAGCTTTCTTT.

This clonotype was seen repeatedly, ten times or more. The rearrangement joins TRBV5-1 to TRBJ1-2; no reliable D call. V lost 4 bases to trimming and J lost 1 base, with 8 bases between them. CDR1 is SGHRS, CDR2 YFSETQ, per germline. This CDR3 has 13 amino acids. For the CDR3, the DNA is TGCGCCAGCAGCCTACAGATTAACTATGGCTACACCTTC. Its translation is CASSLQINYGYTF. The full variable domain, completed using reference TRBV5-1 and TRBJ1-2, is KAGVTQTPRYLIKTRGQQVTLSCSPISGHRSVSWYQQTPGQGLQFLFEYFSETQRNKGNFPGRFSGRQFSNSRSEMNVSTLELGDSALYLCASSLQINYGYTFGSGTRLTVV.

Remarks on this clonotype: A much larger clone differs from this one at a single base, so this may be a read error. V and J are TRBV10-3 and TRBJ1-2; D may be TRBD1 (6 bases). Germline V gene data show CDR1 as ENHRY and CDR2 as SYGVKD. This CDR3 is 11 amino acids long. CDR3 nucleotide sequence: TGTGCCATCAGGGGGGCAGGGCCCGGCGCCTTC. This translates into CAIRGAGPGAF.

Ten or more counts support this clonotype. In DNA form, the CDR3 reads TGCAGTGCTTACATCCAGGCAGGGCACTCCTACGAGCAGTACTTC. It is translated as CSAYIQAGHSYEQYF. The chain is built from TRBV20-1 and TRBJ2-7; D is perhaps TRBD1 (5 bases). The CDR3 totals 15 residues. Trimming left V 5 bases short and J 0 bases short, with 17 bases between. Germline CDR1 and CDR2: DFQATT and SNEGSKA (reference sequence).

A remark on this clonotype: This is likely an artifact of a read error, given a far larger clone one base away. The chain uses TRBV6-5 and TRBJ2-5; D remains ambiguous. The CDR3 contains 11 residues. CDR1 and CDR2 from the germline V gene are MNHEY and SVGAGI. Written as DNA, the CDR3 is TGTGACAGCAGTTACGGGCAGACCCAGTACTTC. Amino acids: CDSSYGQTQYF.

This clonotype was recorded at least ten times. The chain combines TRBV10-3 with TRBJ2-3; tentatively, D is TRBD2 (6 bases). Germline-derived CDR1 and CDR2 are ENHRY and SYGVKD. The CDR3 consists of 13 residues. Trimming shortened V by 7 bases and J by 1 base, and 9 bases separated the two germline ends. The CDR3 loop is CAINPGGTDTQYF. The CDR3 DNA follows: TGTGCCATCAATCCGGGGGGCACAGATACGCAGTATTTT.

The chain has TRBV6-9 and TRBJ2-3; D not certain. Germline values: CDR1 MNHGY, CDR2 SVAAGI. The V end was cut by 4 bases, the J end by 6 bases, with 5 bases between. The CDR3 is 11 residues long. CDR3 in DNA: TGTGCCAGCAGTTTTTGGGATACGCAGTATTTT. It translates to CASSFWDTQYF.

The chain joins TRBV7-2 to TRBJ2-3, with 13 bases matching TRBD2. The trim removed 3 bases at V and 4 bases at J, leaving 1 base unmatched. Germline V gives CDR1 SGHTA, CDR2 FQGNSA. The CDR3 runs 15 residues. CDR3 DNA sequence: TGTGCCAGCAGCTTGGGGACTAGCGGGGCAGATACGCAGTATTTT. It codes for CASSLGTSGADTQYF.

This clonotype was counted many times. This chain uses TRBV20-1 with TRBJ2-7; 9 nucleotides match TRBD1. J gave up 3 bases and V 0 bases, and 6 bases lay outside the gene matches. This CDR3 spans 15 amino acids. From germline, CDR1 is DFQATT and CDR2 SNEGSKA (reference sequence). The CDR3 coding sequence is TGCAGTGCTAGAGATTTCGGGACAGGGTTCTACGAGCAGTACTTC. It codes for CSARDFGTGFYEQYF.

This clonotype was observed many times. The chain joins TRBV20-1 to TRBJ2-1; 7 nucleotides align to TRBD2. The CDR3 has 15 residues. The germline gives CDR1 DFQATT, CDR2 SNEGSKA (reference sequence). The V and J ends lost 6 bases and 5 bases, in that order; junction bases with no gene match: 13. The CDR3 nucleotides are TGCAGTGCCCCCCCCAGCCTCGGGGGGAACAATGAGCAGTTCTTC. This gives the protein CSAPPSLGGNNEQFF.

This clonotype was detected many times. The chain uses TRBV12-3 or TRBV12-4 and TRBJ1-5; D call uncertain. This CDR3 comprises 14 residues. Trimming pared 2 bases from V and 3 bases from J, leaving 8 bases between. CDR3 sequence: CASSLFGNNQPQHF. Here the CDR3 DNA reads TGTGCCAGCAGTTTATTCGGAAACAATCAGCCCCAGCATTTT.

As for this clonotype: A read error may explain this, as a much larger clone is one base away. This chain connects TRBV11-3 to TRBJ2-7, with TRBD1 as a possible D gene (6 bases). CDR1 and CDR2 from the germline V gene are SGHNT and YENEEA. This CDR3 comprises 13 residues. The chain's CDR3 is CASSSWTQGTKHF. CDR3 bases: TGTGCCAGCAGCTCCTGGACCCAGGGGACAAAGCACTTC.

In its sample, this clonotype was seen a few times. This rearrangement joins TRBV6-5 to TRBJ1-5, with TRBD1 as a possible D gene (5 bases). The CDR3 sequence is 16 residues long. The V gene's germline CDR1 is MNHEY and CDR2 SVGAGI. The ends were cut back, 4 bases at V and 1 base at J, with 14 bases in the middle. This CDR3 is CASSSHPGQSNQPQHF. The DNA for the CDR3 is TGTGCCAGCAGTTCTCATCCGGGGCAGAGCAATCAGCCCCAGCATTTT.

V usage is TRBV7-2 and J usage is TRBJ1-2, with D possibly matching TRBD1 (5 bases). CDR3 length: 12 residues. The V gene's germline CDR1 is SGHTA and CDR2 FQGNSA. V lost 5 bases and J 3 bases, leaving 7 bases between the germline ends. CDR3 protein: CASSRGDYGYTF. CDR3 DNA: TGTGCCAGCAGCCGGGGGGACTATGGCTACACCTTC.

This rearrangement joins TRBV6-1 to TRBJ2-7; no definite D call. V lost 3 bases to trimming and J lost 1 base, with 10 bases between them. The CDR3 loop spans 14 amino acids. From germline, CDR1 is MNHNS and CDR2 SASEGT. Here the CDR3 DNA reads TGTGCCAGCAGTGATTCAGCGCCTTCCTACGAGCAGTACTTC. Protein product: CASSDSAPSYEQYF.

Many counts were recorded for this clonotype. DNA of the CDR3: TGTGCCAGCATCCCCCGGGGGAGTTTTCTCACGAATGGCTACACCTTC. It yields the protein CASIPRGSFLTNGYTF. V gene TRBV5-8 combines with J gene TRBJ1-2; possible D gene TRBD1, 5 bases. Trimming removed 6 bases from V and 6 bases from J, with 24 bases in between. The CDR3 sequence is 16 residues long. CDR1 and CDR2 from the germline V gene are SGHTS and YDEGEE.

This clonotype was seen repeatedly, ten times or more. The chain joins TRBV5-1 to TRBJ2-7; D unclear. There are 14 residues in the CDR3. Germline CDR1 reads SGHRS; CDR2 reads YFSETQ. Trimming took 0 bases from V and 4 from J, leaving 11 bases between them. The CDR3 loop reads CASSLAAAEYEQYF. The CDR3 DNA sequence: TGCGCCAGCAGCTTGGCCGCAGCAGAATACGAGCAGTACTTC.

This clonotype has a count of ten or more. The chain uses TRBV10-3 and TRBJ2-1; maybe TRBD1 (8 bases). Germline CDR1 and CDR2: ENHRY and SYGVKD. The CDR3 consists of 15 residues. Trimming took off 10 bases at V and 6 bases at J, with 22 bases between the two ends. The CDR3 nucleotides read TGTGCCACCTCCCCCGTGACAGGGGAGGGCAATGAGCAGTTCTTC. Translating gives CATSPVTGEGNEQFF.

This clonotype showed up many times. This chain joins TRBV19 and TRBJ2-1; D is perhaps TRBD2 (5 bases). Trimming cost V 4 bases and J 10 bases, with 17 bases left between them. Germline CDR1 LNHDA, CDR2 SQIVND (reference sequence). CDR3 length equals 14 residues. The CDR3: CASSSLQLGLEQFF. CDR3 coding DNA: TGTGCCAGTAGTAGCCTACAACTAGGATTAGAGCAGTTCTTC.

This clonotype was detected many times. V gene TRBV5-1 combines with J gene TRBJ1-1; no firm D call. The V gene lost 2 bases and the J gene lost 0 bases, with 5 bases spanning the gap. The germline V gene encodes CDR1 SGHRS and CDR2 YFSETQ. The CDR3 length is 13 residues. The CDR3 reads CASSFLMNTEAFF. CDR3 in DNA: TGCGCCAGCAGCTTTCTTATGAACACTGAAGCTTTCTTT.